This T cell receptor beta chain originates from a study of blood T cell repertoires in COVID-19. Study-level information: Spain, Italy and the United States supplied samples that represented acute and convalescent COVID-19. In each case, the material was cDNA or gDNA derived from T cells, B-cell-depleted T cells, or PBMCs.

Germline-derived CDR1 and CDR2 are KGHDR and SFDVKD. The ends lost 4 bases at V and 3 bases at J; junction bases unmatched: 4. The CDR3 covers 16 residues. In the original analysis: Researchers report that nucleated cell counts were estimated from reference gene primer amplification. Only in-frame clones appear in the TCRdb table, and some are missing; sequencing was by immunoSEQ multiplex PCR. From that table come the V and J calls and clone size; the DNA was used to work out D and trimming. The sample has over 70,000 clones, 80% seen once; the top ten hold about a fifth. The genes are TRBV24-1 and TRBJ2-5; 13 bases line up with TRBD2. This TCR was sampled from a woman of 80 years or more with acute or convalescent COVID-19. Material for sequencing was peripheral blood. CDR3 coding DNA: TGTGCCACCAGTGAACCGGGACTAGCGGGAAAAGAGACCCAGTACTTC. It encodes CATSEPGLAGKETQYF.